The 26 T cell receptor beta chains below were found in one sample sequenced in a study of cytomegalovirus exposure and HLA in healthy donors. The PCR contained 60 Vbeta and 13 Jbeta primers. The method was immunoSEQ multiplex PCR; TCRdb's version includes in-frame clones alone and lacks a portion of them. Of about 130,000 clones listed, approximately 80% are singletons. Sequenced material: PBMCs. These receptors were obtained from a man aged 25-45 years in good health and CMV-seronegative.

J is TRBJ2-7 and V is TRBV19; no definite D call. The germline V and J ends were trimmed by 9 bases and 4 bases, with 4 bases remaining between them. Germline loops: CDR1 LNHDA, CDR2 SQIVND (reference sequence). The CDR3 covers 9 residues. CDR3 amino acids: CASSYEQYF. CDR3 coding DNA: TGTGCCAGCTCGTACGAGCAGTACTTC. The full variable domain, in which reference TRBV19 and TRBJ2-7 provide the parts outside the CDR3, is DGGITQSPKYLFRKEGQNVTLSCEQNLNHDAMYWYRQDPGQGLRLIYYSQIVNDFQKGDIAEGYSVSREKKESFPLTVTSAQKNPTAFYLCASSYEQYFGPGTRLTVT.

This chain joins TRBV18 and TRBJ2-3; a weak D match, TRBD2 (5 bases). Germline lookup yields CDR1 KGHSH and CDR2 LQKENI. There are 14 residues in the CDR3. V lost 3 bases, J lost 4 bases, and 11 bases lay in between. The CDR3 sequence: CASSPPGRADTQYF. The CDR3 DNA reads TGTGCCAGCTCACCCCCGGGGAGAGCAGATACGCAGTATTTT. The whole variable domain, remainder taken from reference TRBV18 and TRBJ2-3, is NAGVMQNPRHLVRRRGQEARLRCSPMKGHSHVYWYRQLPEEGLKFMVYLQKENIIDESGMPKERFSAEFPKEGPSILRIQQVVRGDSAAYFCASSPPGRADTQYFGPGTRLTVL.

This rearrangement joins TRBV5-4 to TRBJ2-1; TRBD2 agrees at 11 bases. CDR3 size: 15 residues. Germline lookup yields CDR1 SGHNT and CDR2 YYREEE (reference sequence). V was pared by 7 bases and J by 8 bases, with 11 bases of the junction left unmatched. The CDR3 loop reads CASSRSGRAEDEQFF. The CDR3 DNA reads as TGTGCCAGCTCCCGTAGCGGGAGGGCCGAGGATGAGCAGTTCTTC.

The J gene is TRBJ2-7, the V gene TRBV28; 11 nucleotides align to TRBD1. V was pared by 8 bases and J by 5 bases, with 8 bases of the junction left unmatched. The germline V gene encodes CDR1 MDHEN and CDR2 SYDVKM. The CDR3 has 14 amino acids. The CDR3 DNA follows: TGTGCCAGCCTAGGGACAGGGGGTACCCACGAGCAGTACTTC. It yields the protein CASLGTGGTHEQYF.

The chain recombines TRBV10-1 with TRBJ2-3; 10 bases are a match to TRBD2. CDR3 length: 17 residues. V was clipped by 0 bases and J by 0 bases; unmatched bases: 3. The germline CDR1 and CDR2 sequences are WNHNN and SYGVQD (reference sequence). CDR3 sequence (DNA): TGCGCCAGCAGTGAGTCTGTACTAGCGGGGAGCACAGATACGCAGTATTTT. Translating it yields CASSESVLAGSTDTQYF.

V usage is TRBV19 and J usage is TRBJ1-2, with TRBD1 identical over 7 bases. Germline V CDR1 and CDR2: LNHDA, SQIVND (reference sequence). V lost 8 bases and J lost 4; bases outside the gene matches: 7. CDR3 length equals 13 residues. The CDR3 loop reads CASGTPGGYGYTF. CDR3 sequence (DNA): TGTGCCAGTGGAACACCAGGGGGCTATGGCTACACCTTC.

The CDR3 spells CASSLVLAVSYNEQFF. The CDR3 region has the DNA TGTGCCAGCAGCTTGGTGCTAGCGGTCTCCTACAATGAGCAGTTCTTC. The V gene is TRBV5-5, the J gene TRBJ2-1; 7 positions match TRBD2. Germline trimming cut 0 bases from V and 0 bases from J; bases unmatched to any gene: 3. Germline CDR1 and CDR2: SGHKS and YYEKEE (reference sequence). The CDR3 runs 16 residues.

The V call is TRBV27, the J call TRBJ2-3, with TRBD2 matching over 7 bases. Germline trimming cut 5 bases from V and 6 bases from J; bases unmatched to any gene: 8. The CDR3 consists of 14 residues. Germline V CDR1 and CDR2: MNHEY, SMNVEV (reference sequence). CDR3 sequence: CASSIETSRDTQYF. CDR3 in DNA: TGTGCCAGCAGTATAGAGACTAGCCGGGATACGCAGTATTTT.

In DNA form, the CDR3 reads TGTGCCAGCAGCCCCATGAGGGACACTGAAGCTTTCTTT. Its protein product is CASSPMRDTEAFF. The V and J genes are TRBV6-5 and TRBJ1-1; D unresolved. The V end lost 6 bases, the J end lost 3 bases, and 11 bases lay between the germline ends. The CDR3 has 13 residues. Germline CDR1 reads MNHEY; CDR2 reads SVGAGI.

The gene calls are TRBV27 and TRBJ2-7; 9 nucleotides align to TRBD1. V dropped 2 bases and J dropped 5; count of bases not matched to a gene: 7. The CDR3 contains 15 residues. Germline CDR1 MNHEY, CDR2 SMNVEV (reference sequence). The CDR3 loop reads CASSLTGQGLNEQYF. The CDR3 region has the DNA TGTGCCAGCAGTTTAACTGGACAGGGGCTAAACGAGCAGTACTTC.

The rearrangement joins TRBV7-8 to TRBJ2-7, with 11 bases aligning to TRBD2. Trimming cost V 5 bases and J 7 bases; bases outside gene matches: 19. This CDR3 has 18 residues. Per the germline V gene, CDR1 is SGHVS and CDR2 is FQNEAQ. CDR3 in amino acids: CASSPMYGGTSGLKEQYF. The CDR3, as DNA: TGTGCCAGCAGCCCTATGTACGGCGGGACTAGCGGTCTTAAAGAGCAGTACTTC.

The chain is built from TRBV19 and TRBJ2-7; 8 bases are a match to TRBD2. CDR1 is LNHDA, CDR2 SQIVND, per germline (reference sequence). The J segment lost 2 bases and the V segment lost 4 bases, leaving 7 bases of the junction unmatched. This CDR3 has 15 residues. The CDR3 nucleotides are TGTGCCAGTAGTACCATAGGGACTAGTGCCTACGAGCAGTACTTC. The encoded protein is CASSTIGTSAYEQYF.

In regard to this clone: The junction and the germline gene differ at one end; a read error may be behind it. The chain combines TRBV27 with TRBJ2-5, with 10 bases identical to TRBD1. This CDR3 region has 14 residues. Germline V lookup: CDR1 MNHEY, CDR2 SMNVEV (reference sequence). CDR3 sequence: CTSRRQGAGETQYF. The DNA of the CDR3 is TGTACCAGCAGAAGACAGGGGGCCGGGGAGACCCAGTACTTC.

The chain recombines TRBV28 with TRBJ1-2; 11 bases line up with TRBD1. In germline, CDR1 is MDHEN, CDR2 SYDVKM. The CDR3 runs to 16 residues. J was trimmed by 1 base and V by 5 bases; bases with no gene match: 6. The CDR3 nucleotides are TGTGCCAGCAGTCCCCGGGACAGGGGGGTTAACTATGGCTACACCTTC. Its translation is CASSPRDRGVNYGYTF.

Comment on this clone: A junction boundary mismatches the germline segment, possibly from a read error. The chain's CDR3 is CATSYPGGRAFF. As DNA, the CDR3 is TGTGCCACCAGCTATCCAGGCGGGAGAGCTTTCTTT. The J gene is TRBJ1-1, the V gene TRBV5-8; D gene ambiguous. The CDR3 has 12 amino acids. Germline V gene lookup returns CDR1 SGHTS and CDR2 YDEGEE.

The V and J genes are TRBV6-1 and TRBJ2-5; 12 positions match TRBD2. V lost 6 bases, J lost 1 base, and 3 bases stayed unmatched. The CDR3 is made up of 15 amino acids. Looked up from germline, CDR1 is MNHNS and CDR2 is SASEGT. CDR3 sequence reads: CASSALAGGQETQYF. The CDR3 DNA is TGTGCCAGCAGCGCACTAGCGGGGGGCCAAGAGACCCAGTACTTC.

The J gene is TRBJ2-5, the V gene TRBV2; D unclear. V lost 7 bases and J 4 bases, leaving 13 bases between the germline ends. The CDR3 has 13 amino acids. The germline CDR1 and CDR2 sequences are SNHLY and FYNNEI. CDR3 sequence reads: CASKLVVGETQYF. The CDR3 DNA follows: TGTGCCAGCAAGCTAGTGGTGGGAGAGACCCAGTACTTC.

This chain joins TRBV4-3 and TRBJ2-5; D is perhaps TRBD1 (6 bases). Germline CDR1 reads LGHNA; CDR2 reads YSLEER. CDR3 length equals 15 residues. Trimming cost V 0 bases and J 7 bases, with 15 bases left between them. The CDR3 DNA follows: TGCGCCAGCAGCCAAGATACACAGGGCCTAGGGACCCAGTACTTC. It specifies CASSQDTQGLGTQYF.

CDR3 residues: CASSSDYYNEQFF. CDR3 in DNA: TGTGCCAGCAGTTCCGACTACTACAATGAGCAGTTCTTC. The V call is TRBV27, the J call TRBJ2-1, with D tentatively TRBD2 (5 bases). V lost 4 bases and J 3 bases, leaving 7 bases between the germline ends. Per germline, CDR1 MNHEY and CDR2 SMNVEV (reference sequence). The CDR3 loop spans 13 amino acids.

Concerning this clone: Germline is not matched at one junction end, which may reflect a read error. This chain uses TRBV6-6 with TRBJ2-1; 7 bases are a match to TRBD2. The CDR3 covers 12 residues. CDR1 and CDR2 (germline): MNHNY, SVGAGI (reference sequence). CDR3 sequence: CASSDSGGEQFF. CDR3 bases: TGTGCCAGCAGTGACTCGGGAGGTGAGCAGTTCTTC.

This clone was detected once. The V call is TRBV28, the J call TRBJ1-2; 7 bases are shared with TRBD1. Germline CDR1 is MDHEN and CDR2 is SYDVKM. This CDR3 has 13 residues. V lost 6 bases and J lost 1; bases outside the gene matches: 2. The CDR3 sequence: CASSSGGNYGYTF. CDR3 bases: TGTGCCAGCAGCTCAGGGGGTAACTATGGCTACACCTTC.

The J gene is TRBJ2-7, the V gene TRBV6-5, with 8 bases identical to TRBD1. V shed 4 bases, J shed 7 bases, and the junction held 6 bases outside the gene matches. CDR3 size: 13 residues. In germline, CDR1 is MNHEY, CDR2 SVGAGI. The CDR3 DNA reads as TGTGCCAGCAGTTCAGGGGGCCATGGAGAGCAGTACTTC. Encoded protein: CASSSGGHGEQYF.

The CDR3 DNA reads as TGTGCCATCAGGGACAATAGAGGTTTCTACAATGAGCAGTTCTTC. This gives the protein CAIRDNRGFYNEQFF. The chain joins TRBV10-3 to TRBJ2-1; D may be TRBD1 (5 bases). The CDR3 is made up of 15 amino acids. CDR1 ENHRY and CDR2 SYGVKD come from the germline V gene. V lost 6 bases and J lost 3, with 15 bases in between.

The sample holds one count of this clone. The chain carries TRBV27 and TRBJ1-5, with D possibly matching TRBD1 (6 bases). Germline-derived CDR1 and CDR2 are MNHEY and SMNVEV (reference sequence). V lost 8 bases, J lost 0 bases, and 11 bases lay in between. This CDR3 contains 14 residues. CDR3 protein: CASRNRVSNQPQHF. DNA of the CDR3: TGTGCCAGCCGGAACAGGGTTAGCAATCAGCCCCAGCATTTT.

In its sample, this clone was seen a few times. The chain has TRBV4-1 and TRBJ1-2; D is unresolved. The germline V and J ends were trimmed by 0 bases and 4 bases, with 18 bases remaining between them. CDR3 length: 17 amino acids. Germline CDR1 MGHRA, CDR2 YSYEKL. CDR3 loop: CASSQDQQNNSPYGYTF. CDR3 sequence (DNA): TGCGCCAGCAGCCAAGACCAACAGAATAACTCACCCTATGGCTACACCTTC.

The chain employs TRBV7-6 and TRBJ2-3; 11 bases are shared with TRBD1. This CDR3 has 15 amino acids. V trimming: 5 bases; J trimming: 4 bases; junction bases outside the gene matches: 5. Per germline, CDR1 SGHVS and CDR2 FNYEAQ. CDR3 nucleotides: TGTGCCAGCAGCCTAGGGACAGGGGGGTCAGATACGCAGTATTTT. Protein product: CASSLGTGGSDTQYF.